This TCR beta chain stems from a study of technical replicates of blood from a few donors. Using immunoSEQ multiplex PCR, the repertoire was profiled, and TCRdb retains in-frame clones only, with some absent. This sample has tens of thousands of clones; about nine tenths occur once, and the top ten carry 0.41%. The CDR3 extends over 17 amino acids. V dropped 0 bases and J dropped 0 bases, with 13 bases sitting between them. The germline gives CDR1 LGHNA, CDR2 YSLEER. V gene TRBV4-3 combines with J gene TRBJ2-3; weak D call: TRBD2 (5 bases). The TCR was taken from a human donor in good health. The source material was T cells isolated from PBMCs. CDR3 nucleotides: TGCGCCAGCAGCCAAGAGGGAGCTGTTCTTAGCACAGATACGCAGTATTTT. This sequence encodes CASSQEGAVLSTDTQYF.